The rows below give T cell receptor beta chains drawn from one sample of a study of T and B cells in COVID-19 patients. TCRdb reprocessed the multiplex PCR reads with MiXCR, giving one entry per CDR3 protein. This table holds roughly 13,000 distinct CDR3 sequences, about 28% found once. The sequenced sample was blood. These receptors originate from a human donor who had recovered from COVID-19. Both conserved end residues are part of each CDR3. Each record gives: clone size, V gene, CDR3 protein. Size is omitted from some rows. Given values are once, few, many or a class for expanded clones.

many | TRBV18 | CASSPRAGRNTDTQYF
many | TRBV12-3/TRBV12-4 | CASSLGQKGGYTF
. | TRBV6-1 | CASSEGQEGNTIYF
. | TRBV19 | CASSMEGLAGGLNEQFF
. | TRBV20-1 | CRVAGGGVYNEQFF
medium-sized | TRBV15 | CATVPRGANTGELFF
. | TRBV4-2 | CASSQWGGTDTQYF
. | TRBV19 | CASTPRPLQGASSYEQYF
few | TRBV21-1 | CASSKVERTDLYEQYF
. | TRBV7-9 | CASSLISDEQYF
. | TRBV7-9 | CASSLEGLPKQYF
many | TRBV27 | CASSLQGGGVDTIYF
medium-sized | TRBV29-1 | CSVGTSGQETQYF
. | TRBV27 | CASSFQGNYGYTF
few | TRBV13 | CASSLDRDLHEQYF
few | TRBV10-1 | CASSAAGRVEAFF
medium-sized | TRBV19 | CASNPLGSTGELFF
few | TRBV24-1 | CATSDQGLLGAEQYF
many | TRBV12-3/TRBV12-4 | CASSLSQGGNEQFF
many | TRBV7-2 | CASSSRGGAYQETQYF
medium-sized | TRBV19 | CASSSAGLGHNEQFF
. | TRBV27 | CASSFTQTVTETQYF
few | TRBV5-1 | CASSSFSGTVEAFF
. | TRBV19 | CASSMRTGEMEYEQYF
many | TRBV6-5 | CASSYGHSQPQHF
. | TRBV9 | CASSVGAGGSYEQYF
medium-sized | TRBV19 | CASSPRDGAYEQYF
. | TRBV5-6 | CASSLIIGEWTEAFF
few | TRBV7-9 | CASSPTSGGADTGELFF
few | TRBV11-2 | CASSPLRLAGSNEQFF
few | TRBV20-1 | CSALDTRAVEETQYF
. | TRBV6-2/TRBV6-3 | CASSYATINQPQHF
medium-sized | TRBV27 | CASSLDWGTQYF
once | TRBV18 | CASSPPGDYGYTF
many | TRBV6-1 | CASSEAPGGEQYF
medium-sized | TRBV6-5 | CASSRTGILDNSPLHF
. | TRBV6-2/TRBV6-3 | CASSYIAGGLGGELFF
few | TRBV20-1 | CSADGTLTDYEQYF
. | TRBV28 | CASPKPGGSVDTDTQYF
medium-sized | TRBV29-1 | CSAIYVGAHTDTQYF
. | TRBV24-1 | CATSLAGTTSEEQFF
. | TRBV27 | CASSAFYEQYF
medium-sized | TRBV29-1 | CSVFRDGPYEQYF